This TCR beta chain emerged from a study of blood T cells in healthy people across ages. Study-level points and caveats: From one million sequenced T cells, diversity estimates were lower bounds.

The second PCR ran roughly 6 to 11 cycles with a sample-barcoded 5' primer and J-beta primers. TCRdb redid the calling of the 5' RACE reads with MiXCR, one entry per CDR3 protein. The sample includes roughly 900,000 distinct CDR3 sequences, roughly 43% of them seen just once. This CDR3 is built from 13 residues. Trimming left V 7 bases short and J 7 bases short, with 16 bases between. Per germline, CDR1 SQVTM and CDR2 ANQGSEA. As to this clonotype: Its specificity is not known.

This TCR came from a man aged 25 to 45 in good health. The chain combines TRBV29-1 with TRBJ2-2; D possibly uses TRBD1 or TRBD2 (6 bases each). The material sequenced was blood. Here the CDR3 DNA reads TGCAGCGGCTACAGGGCGGGGTACGGGGAGCTGTTTTTT. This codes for CSGYRAGYGELFF.